This TCR beta chain was sequenced in a study of OX40 agonist ivuxolimab in advanced cancers. Across the whole study: Patients with hepatocellular carcinoma, melanoma, renal cell or head and neck cancer made up the dose-escalation patients. Overall study findings and caveats: Averaged across samples, CD8+ T cells carried more expanded clones than CD4+ did.

Only a few counts were recorded for this clone. Its antigen remains unidentified. Baseline, cycle 4 day 1, and cycle 7 day 1 were the blood sampling points. Here immunoSEQ multiplex PCR was the method, and the copy in TCRdb shows in-frame clones only, minus some. The repertoire includes fewer than 60,000 clones, approximately 86% of them detected once, and less than 0.85% sits in the top ten. With V trimmed by 6 bases and J by 3 bases, 5 bases remained unmatched. CDR1 is MNHEY and CDR2 is SMNVEV in the germline V gene (reference sequence). The CDR3 length is 13 residues. V is TRBV27 and J is TRBJ2-7, with TRBD1 matching over 7 bases. Specimen: CD4+ or CD8+ T cells sorted from blood, collected in a trial of the OX40 agonist ivuxolimab. This clonotype was sampled from an adult with an advanced solid tumor such as melanoma, head and neck, liver or kidney cancer. In DNA, the CDR3 is TGTGCCAGCAGACGGGACAGAGGCTACGAGCAGTACTTC. It yields the protein CASRRDRGYEQYF.